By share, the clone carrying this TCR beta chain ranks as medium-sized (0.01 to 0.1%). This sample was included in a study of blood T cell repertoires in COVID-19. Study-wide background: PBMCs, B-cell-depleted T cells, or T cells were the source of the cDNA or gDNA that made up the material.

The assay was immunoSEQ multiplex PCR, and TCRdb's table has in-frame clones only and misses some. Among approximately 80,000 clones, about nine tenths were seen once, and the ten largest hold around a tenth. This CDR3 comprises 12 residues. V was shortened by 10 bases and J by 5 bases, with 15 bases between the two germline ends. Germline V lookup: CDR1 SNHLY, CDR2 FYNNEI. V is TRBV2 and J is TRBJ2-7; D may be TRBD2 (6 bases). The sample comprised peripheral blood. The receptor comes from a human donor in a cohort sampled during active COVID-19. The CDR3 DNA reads TGTGCCACCGGGGGAATTATAAACGAGCAGTACTTC. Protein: CATGGIINEQYF.